A selection of T cell receptor beta chains follows, all from one sample in a study of human T cells and chemical hapten exposure. TCRdb reprocessed the RACE reads via MiXCR and lists one record per CDR3 protein. The table lists about 110,000 distinct CDR3 sequences, around 10% of them singletons. Here the sequenced sample was whole blood, taken in connection with sensitization to the hapten diphenylcyclopropenone (DPC). The receptors derive from a middle-aged woman with alopecia areata. Some clones in this sample may be carry-over from other donors' samples. Each CDR3 is given with its conserved first and last residue. Fields, in order: D gene, J gene, V gene, clone size, CDR3 protein, CDR3 DNA. A D gene is named only where the DNA matches it firmly. Clone size is not always given. Where it is, it says once, few, many or a class for expanded clones.

. TRBJ1-1 TRBV25-1 . CASSGQADTEAFF TGTGCCAGCAGTGGACAGGCCGACACTGAAGCTTTCTTT
. TRBJ1-3 TRBV4-3 . CASSQAHYSGNTKYF TGCGCCAGCAGCCAAGCCCATTACTCTGGAAACACCAAATATTTT
. TRBJ2-1 TRBV6-2/TRBV6-3 many CASNERDGSYNEQFF TGTGCCAGCAACGAACGGGACGGCTCCTACAATGAGCAGTTCTTC
. TRBJ1-1 TRBV30 few CAWSPTGTEAFF TGTGCCTGGAGCCCGACGGGCACTGAAGCTTTCTTT
. TRBJ2-1 TRBV20-1 many CSAGSHNEQFF TGCAGTGCGGGGTCCCACAATGAGCAGTTCTTC
. TRBJ1-4 TRBV7-9 . CASSPRGLGSSEKLFF TGTGCCAGCAGCCCAAGGGGGTTGGGGAGCTCGGAAAAACTGTTTTTT
TRBD1 TRBJ1-1 TRBV12-3/TRBV12-4 once CASNRRGQWTEAFF TGTGCCAGCAATAGGAGGGGGCAGTGGACTGAAGCTTTCTTT
. TRBJ2-1 TRBV3-1 many CASSQVRGPMGEQFF TGTGCCAGCAGCCAAGTGAGGGGACCGATGGGTGAGCAGTTCTTC
. TRBJ2-2 TRBV7-7 many CASSFAPGTSGELFF TGTGCCAGCAGCTTCGCGCCCGGAACCTCCGGGGAGCTGTTTTTT
. TRBJ1-2 TRBV14 many CASSSPANYGYTF TGTGCCAGCAGCAGTCCGGCTAACTATGGCTACACCTTC
. TRBJ2-1 TRBV12-3/TRBV12-4 . CATLKGRLYNEQFF TGTGCCACCTTAAAGGGCAGGCTGTACAATGAGCAGTTCTTC
TRBD1 TRBJ1-2 TRBV20-1 many CSARDPGGGYGYTF TGCAGTGCTAGAGATCCAGGGGGTGGCTATGGCTACACCTTC
. TRBJ2-3 TRBV6-6 . CASSYSGLATDTQYF TGTGCCAGCAGTTACTCGGGGCTAGCCACAGATACGCAGTATTTT
. TRBJ1-6 TRBV9 . CASSVQQGSNSPLHF TGTGCCAGCAGCGTACAACAGGGAAGTAATTCACCCCTCCACTTT
. TRBJ1-6 TRBV7-6 few CASSSLSPGRGTPLHF TGTGCCAGCAGCTCCCTGTCCCCGGGACGGGGAACGCCCCTCCACTTT
. TRBJ1-4 TRBV30 . CAWSVRVVLGTNEKLFF TGTGCCTGGAGTGTACGTGTGGTCTTGGGAACTAATGAAAAACTGTTTTTT
. TRBJ2-4 TRBV21-1 . CASSKVERGSMDIQYF TGTGCCAGCAGCAAAGTCGAGCGGGGGTCCATGGACATTCAGTACTTC
. TRBJ1-5 TRBV29-1 few CSVADNPNGGNQPQHF TGCAGCGTGGCCGACAACCCAAACGGGGGCAATCAGCCCCAGCATTTT
. TRBJ1-1 TRBV4-1 few CASSGFGNTEAFF TGCGCCAGCAGCGGATTCGGAAACACTGAAGCTTTCTTT
. TRBJ2-6 TRBV21-1 few CASSSEHGASPGANVLTF TGTGCCAGCAGCAGTGAGCACGGGGCCTCTCCGGGGGCCAACGTCCTGACTTTC
. TRBJ1-1 TRBV12-3/TRBV12-4 many CASEKGPMNTEAFF TGTGCCAGCGAAAAGGGTCCCATGAACACTGAAGCTTTCTTT
. TRBJ1-5 TRBV7-9 . CASSSSGTTSNQPQHF TGTGCCAGCAGTTCCTCAGGGACGACAAGCAATCAGCCCCAGCATTTT
. TRBJ1-1 TRBV9 . CASSVPGTTEAFF TGTGCCAGCAGCGTACCAGGGACCACTGAAGCTTTCTTT
. TRBJ2-7 TRBV27 . CASSAKPYEQYF TGTGCCAGCAGCGCGAAACCCTACGAGCAGTACTTC
. TRBJ2-7 TRBV6-2/TRBV6-3 many CASNTGGGSYEQYF TGTGCCAGCAATACCGGTGGAGGGTCCTACGAGCAGTACTTC
. TRBJ2-1 TRBV27 many CASSPTRAYNEQFF TGTGCCAGCAGTCCCACCCGGGCCTACAATGAGCAGTTCTTC
TRBD2 TRBJ2-1 TRBV28 few CASTGTSGSVNEQFF TGTGCCAGCACCGGGACTAGCGGGAGTGTCAATGAGCAGTTCTTC
TRBD2 TRBJ2-1 TRBV11-2 . CASSVDPSGSSTEQFF TGTGCCAGCAGCGTTGACCCTAGCGGGAGTAGTACTGAGCAGTTCTTC
. TRBJ2-3 TRBV5-1 many CASSQMERTLTDTQYF TGCGCCAGCAGCCAAATGGAGCGGACGCTCACAGATACGCAGTATTTT
. TRBJ1-1 TRBV14 . CASSPTVQGTEAFF TGTGCCAGCAGCCCGACGGTCCAGGGGACTGAAGCTTTCTTT
. TRBJ1-1 TRBV20-1 . CSARDIGPLMNTEAFF TGCAGTGCTAGAGATATCGGACCGCTCATGAACACTGAAGCTTTCTTT
TRBD2 TRBJ2-5 TRBV4-2 many CASSLSGTSGQETQYF TGTGCCAGCAGCCTGTCCGGGACTAGCGGCCAAGAGACCCAGTACTTC
. TRBJ2-5 TRBV14 . CAGSQGIRVETQYF TGTGCCGGCAGCCAAGGAATCAGGGTAGAGACCCAGTACTTC
TRBD2 TRBJ2-7 TRBV7-9 many CASSLGGGGAYEQYF TGTGCCAGCAGCTTAGGCGGGGGAGGTGCCTACGAGCAGTACTTC
TRBD2 TRBJ2-7 TRBV6-2/TRBV6-3 many CASRSRTSVSYEQYF TGTGCCAGCAGATCCAGGACTAGCGTCTCCTACGAGCAGTACTTC
. TRBJ1-5 TRBV5-4 many CASSLVGSNQPQHF TGTGCCAGCAGCTTGGTGGGCAGCAATCAGCCCCAGCATTTT
. TRBJ1-1 TRBV4-3 . CASSLDSRAGTEAFF TGCGCCAGCAGCCTCGACTCCAGGGCCGGGACTGAAGCTTTCTTT
TRBD2 TRBJ2-3 TRBV12-3/TRBV12-4 many CASSPLAGGEDTQYF TGTGCCAGCAGCCCGCTAGCGGGGGGGGAAGATACGCAGTATTTT
. TRBJ2-1 TRBV6-5 many CASSYNSGRLHNEQFF TGTGCCAGCAGTTACAACAGCGGGCGCCTCCACAATGAGCAGTTCTTC
. TRBJ2-2 TRBV6-5 many CASSYGGRLRLAGELFF TGTGCCAGCAGTTACGGAGGCAGGCTTAGGTTGGCCGGGGAGCTGTTTTTT
TRBD1 TRBJ1-3 TRBV6-2/TRBV6-3 few CASSSDRAASGNTIYF TGTGCCAGCAGTTCGGACAGGGCTGCCTCTGGAAACACCATATATTTT
. TRBJ1-1 TRBV30 few CAWSVGRVAEAFF TGTGCCTGGAGTGTTGGGCGGGTCGCTGAAGCTTTCTTT
TRBD2 TRBJ2-7 TRBV7-2 many CASSLVLAGGEQYF TGTGCCAGCAGCTTAGTTCTAGCGGGAGGCGAGCAGTACTTC
. TRBJ2-1 TRBV6-5 few CASSYGSSYNEQFF TGTGCCAGCAGTTACGGAAGTTCCTACAATGAGCAGTTCTTC
. TRBJ2-2 TRBV20-1 . CSASSGGRESTGELFF TGCAGTGCCAGCAGTGGGGGGCGGGAGAGCACCGGGGAGCTGTTTTTT
. TRBJ1-1 TRBV7-3 . CASSVTQGITEAFF TGTGCCAGCAGCGTAACACAGGGAATCACCGAAGCTTTCTTT
. TRBJ2-3 TRBV9 many CASSVAGTDTQYF TGTGCCAGCAGCGTAGCAGGGACAGATACGCAGTATTTT
TRBD1 TRBJ2-7 TRBV7-2 many CASSLYRTGPTYEQYF TGTGCCAGCAGCTTATATAGGACAGGGCCTACCTACGAGCAGTACTTC
. TRBJ1-2 TRBV30 . CAWSVIQAYGYTF TGTGCCTGGAGTGTAATACAGGCCTATGGCTACACCTTC
. TRBJ2-7 TRBV9 few CASSVASPGEQYF TGTGCCAGCAGCGTAGCCTCCCCTGGAGAGCAGTACTTC
. TRBJ2-1 TRBV18 many CASSPGLVTYNEQFF TGTGCCAGCTCACCTGGACTGGTCACCTACAATGAGCAGTTCTTC
TRBD2 TRBJ2-2 TRBV20-1 . CSARALAGTSGRVTGELFF TGCAGTGCTAGAGCCCTCGCCGGGACTAGCGGGAGGGTCACCGGGGAGCTGTTTTTT
. TRBJ1-4 TRBV4-2 few CASSQATETNEKLFF TGTGCCAGCAGCCAAGCAACGGAAACTAATGAAAAACTGTTTTTT
TRBD2 TRBJ2-1 TRBV20-1 many CSAPGTSSYNEQFF TGCAGTGCTCCCGGGACTAGCTCCTACAATGAGCAGTTCTTC
. TRBJ2-5 TRBV27 few CASSPPASQETQYF TGTGCCAGCAGCCCCCCCGCCAGCCAAGAGACCCAGTACTTC